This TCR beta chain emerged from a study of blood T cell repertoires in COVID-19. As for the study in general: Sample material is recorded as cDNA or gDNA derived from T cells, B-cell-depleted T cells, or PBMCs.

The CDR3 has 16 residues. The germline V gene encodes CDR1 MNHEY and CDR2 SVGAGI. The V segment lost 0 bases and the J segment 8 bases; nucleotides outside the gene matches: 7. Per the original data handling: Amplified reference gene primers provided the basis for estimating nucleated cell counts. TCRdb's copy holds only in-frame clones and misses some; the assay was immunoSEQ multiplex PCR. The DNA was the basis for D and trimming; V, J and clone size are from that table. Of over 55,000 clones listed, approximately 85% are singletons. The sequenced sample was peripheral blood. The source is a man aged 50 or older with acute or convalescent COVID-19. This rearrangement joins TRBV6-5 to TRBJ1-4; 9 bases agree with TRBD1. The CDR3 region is CASSYSSGTGNEKLFF. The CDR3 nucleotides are TGTGCCAGCAGTTACTCGTCCGGGACAGGGAACGAAAAACTGTTTTTT.